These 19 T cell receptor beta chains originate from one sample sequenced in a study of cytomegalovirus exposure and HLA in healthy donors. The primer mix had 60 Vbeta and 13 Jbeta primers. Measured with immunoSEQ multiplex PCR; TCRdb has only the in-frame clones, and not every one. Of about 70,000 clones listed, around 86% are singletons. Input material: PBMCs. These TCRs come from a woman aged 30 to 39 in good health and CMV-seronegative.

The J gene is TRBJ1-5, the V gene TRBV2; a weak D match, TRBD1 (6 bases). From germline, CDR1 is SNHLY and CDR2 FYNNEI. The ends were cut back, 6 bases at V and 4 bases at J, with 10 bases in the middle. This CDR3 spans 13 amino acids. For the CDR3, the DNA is TGTGCCAGCAGCCCAACAGGGAATCAGCCCCAGCATTTT. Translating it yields CASSPTGNQPQHF.

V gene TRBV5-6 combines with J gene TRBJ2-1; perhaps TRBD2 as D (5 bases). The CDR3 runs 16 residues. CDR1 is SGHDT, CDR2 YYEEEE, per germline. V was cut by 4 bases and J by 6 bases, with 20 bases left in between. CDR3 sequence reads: CASSPSGRSVGNEQFF. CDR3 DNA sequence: TGTGCCAGCAGCCCCAGCGGAAGGTCGGTCGGCAATGAGCAGTTCTTC. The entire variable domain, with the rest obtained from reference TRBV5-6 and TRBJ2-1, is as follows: DAGVTQSPTHLIKTRGQQVTLRCSPKSGHDTVSWYQQALGQGPQFIFQYYEEEERQRGNFPDRFSGHQFPNYSSELNVNALLLGDSALYLCASSPSGRSVGNEQFFGPGTRLTVL.

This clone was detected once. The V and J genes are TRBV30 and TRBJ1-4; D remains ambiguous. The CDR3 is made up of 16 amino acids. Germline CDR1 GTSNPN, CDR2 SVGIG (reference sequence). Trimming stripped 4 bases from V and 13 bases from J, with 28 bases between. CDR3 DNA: TGTGCCTGGAAGACGGCCTATGGCGGCCTTAATGAAGGACTGTTTTTT. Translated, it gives CAWKTAYGGLNEGLFF.

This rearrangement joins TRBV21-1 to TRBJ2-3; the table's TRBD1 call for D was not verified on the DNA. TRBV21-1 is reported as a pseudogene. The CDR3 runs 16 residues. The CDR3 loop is CASSKVVNSITDTQYF. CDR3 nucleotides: TGTGCCAGCAGCAAGGTGGTCAACAGTATCACAGATACGCAGTATTTT.

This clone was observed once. The CDR3 bases are TGTGCCAGCAGCTTTTCTTTCCAAGAGACCCAGTACTTC. Translation: CASSFSFQETQYF. The chain joins TRBV5-6 to TRBJ2-5; no clear D gene. Germline V gene sequence: CDR1 SGHDT, CDR2 YYEEEE. The length of the CDR3 is 13 residues. Trimming removed 2 bases at V and 1 base at J, with 6 bases between.

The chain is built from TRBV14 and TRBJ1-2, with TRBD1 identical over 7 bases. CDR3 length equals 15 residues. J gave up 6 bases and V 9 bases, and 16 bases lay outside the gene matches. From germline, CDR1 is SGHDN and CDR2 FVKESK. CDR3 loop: CASTTLERGQDGYTF. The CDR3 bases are TGTGCCAGTACTACTTTAGAAAGGGGGCAGGATGGCTACACCTTC.

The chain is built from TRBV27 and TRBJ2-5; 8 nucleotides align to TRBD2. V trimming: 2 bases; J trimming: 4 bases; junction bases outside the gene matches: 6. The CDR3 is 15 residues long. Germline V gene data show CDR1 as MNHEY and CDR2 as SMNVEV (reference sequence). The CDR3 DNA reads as TGTGCCAGCAGTTTAGGCGGGAGGCCCGGAGAGACCCAGTACTTC. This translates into CASSLGGRPGETQYF.

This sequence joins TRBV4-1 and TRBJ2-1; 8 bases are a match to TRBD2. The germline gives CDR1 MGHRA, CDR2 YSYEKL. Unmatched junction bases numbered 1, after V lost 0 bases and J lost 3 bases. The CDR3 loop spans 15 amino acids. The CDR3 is CASSQESGSYNEQFF. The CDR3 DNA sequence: TGCGCCAGCAGCCAAGAAAGCGGGAGCTACAATGAGCAGTTCTTC.

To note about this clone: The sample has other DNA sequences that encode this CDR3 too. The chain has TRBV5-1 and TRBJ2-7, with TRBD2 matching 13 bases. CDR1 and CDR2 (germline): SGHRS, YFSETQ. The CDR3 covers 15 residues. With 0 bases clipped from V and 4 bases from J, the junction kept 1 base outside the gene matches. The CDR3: CASSLGTSGSYEQYF. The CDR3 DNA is TGCGCCAGCAGCTTGGGGACTAGCGGGAGTTACGAGCAGTACTTC.

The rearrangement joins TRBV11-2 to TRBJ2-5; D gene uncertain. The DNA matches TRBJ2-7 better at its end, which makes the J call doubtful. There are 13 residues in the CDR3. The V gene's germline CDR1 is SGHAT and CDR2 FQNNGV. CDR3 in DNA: TGTGCCAGCAGCTTACGCTCCTCCTACGAGCAGTACTTC. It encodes CASSLRSSYEQYF.

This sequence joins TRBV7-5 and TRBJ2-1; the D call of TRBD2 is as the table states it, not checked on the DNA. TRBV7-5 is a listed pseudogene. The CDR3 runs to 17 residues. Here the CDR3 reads CARSCMGPSGRADEQFF. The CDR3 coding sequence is TGTGCCAGAAGCTGCATGGGGCCTAGCGGGAGGGCCGATGAGCAGTTCTTC.

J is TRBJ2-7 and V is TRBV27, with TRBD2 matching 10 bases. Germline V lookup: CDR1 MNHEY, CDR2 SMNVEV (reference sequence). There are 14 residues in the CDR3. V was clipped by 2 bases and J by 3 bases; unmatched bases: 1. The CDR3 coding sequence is TGTGCCAGCAGTTTAAGCGGGAGGGGCTACGAGCAGTACTTC. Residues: CASSLSGRGYEQYF.

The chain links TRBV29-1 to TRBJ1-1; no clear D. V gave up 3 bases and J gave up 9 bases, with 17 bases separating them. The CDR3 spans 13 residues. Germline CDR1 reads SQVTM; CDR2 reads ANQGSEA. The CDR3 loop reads CSVDLAPQLKAFF. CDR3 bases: TGCAGCGTTGACTTAGCCCCCCAACTTAAAGCTTTCTTT.

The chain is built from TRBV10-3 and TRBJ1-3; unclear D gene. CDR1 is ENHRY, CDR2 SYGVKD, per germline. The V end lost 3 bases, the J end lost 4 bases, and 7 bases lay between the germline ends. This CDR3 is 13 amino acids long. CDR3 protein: CAISDEVGNTIYF. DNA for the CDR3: TGTGCCATCAGTGACGAGGTGGGAAACACCATATATTTT.

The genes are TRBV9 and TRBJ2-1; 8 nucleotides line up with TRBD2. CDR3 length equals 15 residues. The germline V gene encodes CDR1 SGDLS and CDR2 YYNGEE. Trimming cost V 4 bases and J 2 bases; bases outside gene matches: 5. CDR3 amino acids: CASSKLLAAYNEQFF. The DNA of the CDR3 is TGTGCCAGCAGCAAATTACTAGCGGCCTACAATGAGCAGTTCTTC.

The DNA for the CDR3 is TGTGCCAGCAGCTTGGTCGGGGAGACGGGCACAGATACGCAGTATTTT. Translated, it gives CASSLVGETGTDTQYF. The chain uses TRBV7-2 and TRBJ2-3, with D perhaps TRBD2 (5 bases). The V gene's germline CDR1 is SGHTA and CDR2 FQGNSA. V was trimmed by 3 bases and J by 1 base, leaving 14 bases between them. The CDR3 contains 16 residues.

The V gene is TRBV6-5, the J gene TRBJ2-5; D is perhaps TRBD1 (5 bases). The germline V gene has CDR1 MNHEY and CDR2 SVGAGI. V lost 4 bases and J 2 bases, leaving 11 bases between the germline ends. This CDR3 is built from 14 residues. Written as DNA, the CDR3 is TGTGCCAGCAGTTTGCGACAGCAACAAGAGACCCAGTACTTC. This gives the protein CASSLRQQQETQYF.

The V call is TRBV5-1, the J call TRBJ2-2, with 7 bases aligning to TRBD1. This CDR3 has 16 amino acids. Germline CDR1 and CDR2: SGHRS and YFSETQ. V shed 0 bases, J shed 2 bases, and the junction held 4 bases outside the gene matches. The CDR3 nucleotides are TGCGCCAGCAGCTTGGAAGGGGGCCTAAACACCGGGGAGCTGTTTTTT. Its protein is CASSLEGGLNTGELFF.

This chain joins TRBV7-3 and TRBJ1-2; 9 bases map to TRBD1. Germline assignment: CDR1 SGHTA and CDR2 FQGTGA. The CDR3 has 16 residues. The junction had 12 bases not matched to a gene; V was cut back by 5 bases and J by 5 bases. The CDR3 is CASSPKGTGRAYGYTF. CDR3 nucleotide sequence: TGTGCCAGCAGCCCTAAAGGGACAGGGAGGGCTTATGGCTACACCTTC.